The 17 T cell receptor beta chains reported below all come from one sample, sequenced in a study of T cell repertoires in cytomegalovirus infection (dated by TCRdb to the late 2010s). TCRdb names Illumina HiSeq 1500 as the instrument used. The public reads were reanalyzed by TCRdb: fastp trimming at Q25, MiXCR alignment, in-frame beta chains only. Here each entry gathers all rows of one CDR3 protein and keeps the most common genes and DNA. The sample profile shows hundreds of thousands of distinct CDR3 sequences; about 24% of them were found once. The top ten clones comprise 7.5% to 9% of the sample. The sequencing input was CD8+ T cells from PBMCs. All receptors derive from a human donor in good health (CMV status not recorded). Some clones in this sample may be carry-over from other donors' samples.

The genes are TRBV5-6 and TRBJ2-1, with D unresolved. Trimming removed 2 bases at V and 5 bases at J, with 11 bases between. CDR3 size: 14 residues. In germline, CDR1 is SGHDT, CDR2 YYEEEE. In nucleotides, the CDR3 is TGTGCCAGCAGCTTATTGGGCGTGGACAATGAGCAGTTCTTC. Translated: CASSLLGVDNEQFF.

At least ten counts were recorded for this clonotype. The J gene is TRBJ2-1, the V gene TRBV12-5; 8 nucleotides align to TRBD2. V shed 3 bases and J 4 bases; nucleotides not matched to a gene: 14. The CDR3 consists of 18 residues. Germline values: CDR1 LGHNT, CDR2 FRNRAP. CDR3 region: CASGFHENERGPYNEQFF. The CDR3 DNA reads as TGTGCTAGTGGTTTCCACGAAAACGAGCGGGGGCCGTACAATGAGCAGTTCTTC.

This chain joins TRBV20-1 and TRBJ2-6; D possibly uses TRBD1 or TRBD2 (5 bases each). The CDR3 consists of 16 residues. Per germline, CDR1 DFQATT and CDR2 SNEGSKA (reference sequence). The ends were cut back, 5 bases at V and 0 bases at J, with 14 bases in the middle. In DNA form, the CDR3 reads TGCAGTGCTTTCACCGGGACGGCCTCTGGGGCCAACGTCCTGACTTTC. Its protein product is CSAFTGTASGANVLTF.

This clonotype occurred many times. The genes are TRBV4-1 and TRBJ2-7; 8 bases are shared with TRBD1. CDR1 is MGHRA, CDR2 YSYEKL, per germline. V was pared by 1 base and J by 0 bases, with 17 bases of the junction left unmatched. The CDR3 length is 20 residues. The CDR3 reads CASSQGRPILGTGGSYEQYF. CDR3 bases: TGCGCCAGCAGCCAAGGACGTCCTATCCTCGGAACAGGGGGCTCCTACGAGCAGTACTTC.

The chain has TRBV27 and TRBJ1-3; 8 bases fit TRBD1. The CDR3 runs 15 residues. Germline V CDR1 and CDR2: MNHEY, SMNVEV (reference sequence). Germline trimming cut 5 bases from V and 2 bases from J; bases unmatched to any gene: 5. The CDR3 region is CASSPTGAAGNTIYF. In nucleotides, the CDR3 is TGTGCCAGCAGTCCGACAGGGGCCGCTGGAAACACCATATATTTT.

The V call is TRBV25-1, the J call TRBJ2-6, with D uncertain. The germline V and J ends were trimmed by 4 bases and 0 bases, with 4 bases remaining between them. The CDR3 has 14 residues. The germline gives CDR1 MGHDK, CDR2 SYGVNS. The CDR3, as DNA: TGTGCCAGCAGTGTTGGCTCTGGGGCCAACGTCCTGACTTTC. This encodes CASSVGSGANVLTF.

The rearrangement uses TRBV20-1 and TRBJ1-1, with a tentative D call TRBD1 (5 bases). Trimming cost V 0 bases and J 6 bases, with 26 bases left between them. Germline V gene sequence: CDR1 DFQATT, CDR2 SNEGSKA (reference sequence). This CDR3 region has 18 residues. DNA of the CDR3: TGCAGTGCTAGAGATGACACAGGAGATAGCGCCTACTACTCTGAAGCTTTCTTT. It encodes CSARDDTGDSAYYSEAFF.

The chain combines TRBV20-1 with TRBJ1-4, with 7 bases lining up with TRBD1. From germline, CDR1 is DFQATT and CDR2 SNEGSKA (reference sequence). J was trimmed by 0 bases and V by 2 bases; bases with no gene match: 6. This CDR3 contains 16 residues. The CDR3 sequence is CSARIQGVATNEKLFF. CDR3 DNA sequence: TGCAGTGCTAGAATTCAGGGGGTAGCAACTAATGAAAAACTGTTTTTT.

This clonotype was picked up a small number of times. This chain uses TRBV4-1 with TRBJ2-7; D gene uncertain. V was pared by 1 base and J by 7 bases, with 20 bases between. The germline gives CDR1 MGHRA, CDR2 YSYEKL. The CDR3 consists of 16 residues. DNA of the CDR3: TGCGCCAGCAGCCAAGTAGCCCTCGGCAAATTGGGAGAGCAGTACTTC. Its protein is CASSQVALGKLGEQYF.

CDR3: CVGFGLHNEQFF. In DNA, the CDR3 is TGCGTGGGCTTCGGGTTGCACAATGAGCAGTTCTTC. The V gene is TRBV20-1, the J gene TRBJ2-1; D is unresolved. The CDR3 consists of 12 residues. Germline CDR1 is DFQATT and CDR2 is SNEGSKA (reference sequence).

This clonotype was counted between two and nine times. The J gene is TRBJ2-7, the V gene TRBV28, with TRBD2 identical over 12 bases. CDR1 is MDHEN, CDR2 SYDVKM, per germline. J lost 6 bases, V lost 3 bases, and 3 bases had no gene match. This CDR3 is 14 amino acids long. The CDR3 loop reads CASSFLAGGSEQYV. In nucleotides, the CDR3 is TGTGCCAGCAGTTTTCTAGCGGGGGGGAGCGAGCAGTACGTC.

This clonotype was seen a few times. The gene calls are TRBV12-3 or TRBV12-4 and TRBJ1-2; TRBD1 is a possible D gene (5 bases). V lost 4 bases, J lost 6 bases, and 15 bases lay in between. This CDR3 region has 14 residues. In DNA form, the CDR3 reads TGTGCCAGCAGTTCAAAGGGGCGGCTGGATGGCTACACCTTC. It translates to CASSSKGRLDGYTF.

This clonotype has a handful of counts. CDR3 DNA: TGTGCCAGCAGTTACAGGGAGAGCTCCTACGAGCAGTACGTC. This translates into CASSYRESSYEQYV. The J gene is TRBJ2-7, the V gene TRBV6-6; tentatively, D is TRBD2 (5 bases). Germline CDR1 and CDR2: MNHNY and SVGAGI (reference sequence). The CDR3 runs to 14 residues. Between the trimmed V and J ends, which lost 2 bases and 0 bases, there was a span of 8 bases.

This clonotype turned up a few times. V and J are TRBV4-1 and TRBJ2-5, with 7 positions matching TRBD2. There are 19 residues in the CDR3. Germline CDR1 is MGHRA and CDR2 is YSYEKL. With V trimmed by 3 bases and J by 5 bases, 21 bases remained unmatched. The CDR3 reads CASSHPTSGTAGLLETQYF. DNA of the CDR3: TGCGCCAGCAGCCATCCTACCTCGGGAACAGCGGGATTACTGGAGACCCAGTACTTC.

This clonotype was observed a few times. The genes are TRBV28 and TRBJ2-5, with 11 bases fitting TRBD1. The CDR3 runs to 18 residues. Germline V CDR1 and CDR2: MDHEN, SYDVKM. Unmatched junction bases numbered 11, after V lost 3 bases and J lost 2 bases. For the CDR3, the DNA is TGTGCCAGCAGTTTTGGACAGGGGGCCTTCATGGGGCAAGAGACCCAGTACTTC. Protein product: CASSFGQGAFMGQETQYF. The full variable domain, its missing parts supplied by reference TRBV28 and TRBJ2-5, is DVKVTQSSRYLVKRTGEKVFLECVQDMDHENMFWYRQDPGLGLRLIYFSYDVKMKEKGDIPEGYSVSREKKERFSLILESASTNQTSMYLCASSFGQGAFMGQETQYFGPGTRLLVL.

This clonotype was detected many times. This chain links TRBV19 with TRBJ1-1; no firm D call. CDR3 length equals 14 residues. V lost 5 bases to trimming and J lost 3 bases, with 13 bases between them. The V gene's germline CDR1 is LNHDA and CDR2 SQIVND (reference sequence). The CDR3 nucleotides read TGTGCCAGTAGTCCGACGGGGAGGGACACTGAAGCTTTCTTT. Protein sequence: CASSPTGRDTEAFF.

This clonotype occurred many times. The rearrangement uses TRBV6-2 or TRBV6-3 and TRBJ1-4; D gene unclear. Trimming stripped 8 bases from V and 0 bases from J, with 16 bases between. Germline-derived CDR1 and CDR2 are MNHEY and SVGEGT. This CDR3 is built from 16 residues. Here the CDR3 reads CASGRTPFATNEKLFF. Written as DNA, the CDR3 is TGTGCCAGCGGACGAACACCATTTGCAACTAATGAAAAACTGTTTTTT.